The 12 T cell receptor beta chains listed next were all sequenced from one sample in a study of blood T cells in healthy people across ages. A second roughly 6 to 12 cycle PCR used barcoded and J-beta primers. Using its own MiXCR run on the 5' RACE reads, TCRdb lists one record per CDR3 protein. The repertoire holds about 620,000 distinct CDR3 sequences, over 40% seen once, with around an eighth in the top ten. The material sequenced was blood. The receptors stem from a woman aged 80 or older in good health.

The V and J genes are TRBV24-1 and TRBJ1-2, with 7 bases fitting TRBD1. V dropped 7 bases and J dropped 2; count of bases not matched to a gene: 3. The germline gives CDR1 KGHDR, CDR2 SFDVKD. There are 13 residues in the CDR3. CDR3 residues: CATSQQGNYGYTF. CDR3 coding DNA: TGTGCCACCAGCCAACAGGGGAACTATGGCTACACCTTC.

Turning to this clonotype: Compared with germline, one end of the junction differs, possibly owing to a read error. V and J are TRBV4-1 and TRBJ2-7, with 11 bases identical to TRBD1. Germline V gene lookup returns CDR1 MGHRA and CDR2 YSYEKL. This CDR3 comprises 15 residues. This chain's CDR3 is CASSKDGTGGYEQYF. Written as DNA, the CDR3 is TGCGCCAGCAGCAAAGACGGGACAGGGGGCTACGAGCAGTACTTC.

This clonotype was seen many times. The chain uses TRBV29-1 and TRBJ2-7; D unresolved. The V end was cut by 7 bases, the J end by 1 base, with 11 bases between. CDR1 and CDR2 (germline): SQVTM, ANQGSEA. This CDR3 has 12 amino acids. In DNA form, the CDR3 reads TGCAGCGCCCGACGGAATTCCTACGAGCAGTACTTC. Translating it yields CSARRNSYEQYF.

The gene calls are TRBV20-1 and TRBJ2-1; perhaps TRBD1 as D (6 bases). V was cut by 7 bases and J by 10 bases, with 14 bases left in between. Looked up from germline, CDR1 is DFQATT and CDR2 is SNEGSKA (reference sequence). The CDR3 loop spans 11 amino acids. CDR3 nucleotide sequence: TGCAGTGGCCCCGGCCAGGGGGAGCAGTTCTTC. Protein sequence: CSGPGQGEQFF.

A remark on this clonotype: A read error is possible here, since a much larger clone lies one base away. The chain employs TRBV6-5 and TRBJ2-7, with a tentative D call TRBD2 (6 bases). The better agreement between TRBJ2-4 and the DNA end casts doubt on the J call. The CDR3 totals 12 residues. Per germline, CDR1 MNHEY and CDR2 SVGAGI. The CDR3 loop reads CASNDRGGIQYF. DNA for the CDR3: TGTGCCAGCAACGACCGGGGAGGCATTCAGTACTTC.

This clonotype was recorded at least ten times. The rearrangement links TRBV5-1 to TRBJ2-5; D gene uncertain. The V and J ends lost 4 bases and 4 bases respectively, with 11 bases between them. CDR1 and CDR2 from the germline V gene are SGHRS and YFSETQ. The CDR3 runs 13 residues. The CDR3 DNA reads TGCGCCAGCAGCCTATCCCCAAGAGAGACCCAGTACTTC. This gives the protein CASSLSPRETQYF.

At least ten counts were recorded for this clonotype. The V and J genes are TRBV20-1 and TRBJ2-3; TRBD2 matches at 9 bases. The V and J ends lost 3 bases and 6 bases, in that order; junction bases with no gene match: 13. The CDR3 spans 16 residues. CDR1 is DFQATT and CDR2 is SNEGSKA in the germline V gene (reference sequence). The CDR3 coding sequence is TGCAGTGCTAGCCCCCCAGCGGGGGGCACGAGCGATACGCAGTATTTT. Translation gives CSASPPAGGTSDTQYF.

This clonotype appeared a few times. This chain links TRBV6-6 with TRBJ1-1; perhaps TRBD1 as D (6 bases). V lost 6 bases and J lost 5, with 13 bases in between. CDR1 and CDR2 from the germline V gene are MNHNY and SVGAGI (reference sequence). CDR3 length: 13 residues. This chain's CDR3 is CASSVQGLTEAFF. The DNA for the CDR3 is TGTGCCAGCAGCGTACAGGGACTAACTGAAGCTTTCTTT.

This clonotype was observed at least ten times. The V gene is TRBV12-3 or TRBV12-4, the J gene TRBJ1-4; no clear D. The CDR3 is 16 residues long. V gave up 2 bases and J gave up 8 bases, with 18 bases separating them. Here the CDR3 DNA reads TGTGCCAGCAGTTTAAGCGTGGCCCTGGAGAAAGAAAAACTGTTTTTT. This encodes CASSLSVALEKEKLFF.

The chain recombines TRBV5-1 with TRBJ1-2; D uncertain. Trimming cost V 4 bases and J 8 bases, with 15 bases left between them. Germline lookup yields CDR1 SGHRS and CDR2 YFSETQ. The CDR3 is 13 amino acids. This chain's CDR3 is CASSPSGVCGYTF. The CDR3 DNA reads as TGCGCCAGCAGCCCATCCGGGGTCTGCGGCTACACCTTC.

About this clonotype itself: The junction differs from germline at one of its ends, possibly a read error. The chain uses TRBV7-2 and TRBJ2-7; D gene ambiguous. The CDR3 runs 13 residues. Germline CDR1 and CDR2: SGHTA and FQGNSA. The CDR3 bases are TGTGTCAGCAGCTCTCGCAACTCCTACGAGCAGTACTTC. Its translation: CVSSSRNSYEQYF.

The V call is TRBV6-1, the J call TRBJ2-7; TRBD1 is a possible D gene (5 bases). Judging by the DNA end, TRBJ2-4 fits better; the J call may be wrong. Germline CDR1 and CDR2: MNHNS and SASEGT. The CDR3 extends over 11 amino acids. In DNA form, the CDR3 reads TGTGCCAGCACAGGGCTCGACATTCAGTACTTC. This translates into CASTGLDIQYF.